Listed below are T cell receptor beta chains from one sample, sequenced in a study of blood T cell repertoires in COVID-19. Sequencing used immunoSEQ multiplex PCR; TCRdb keeps in-frame clones, though not all of them. Of 300,000 to 400,000 clones listed, around 85% are singletons. The sequenced material came from PBMCs or T cells enriched from blood (not recorded which). These receptors came from a woman in her twenties or thirties who had been exposed to COVID-19. CDR3s include the opening cysteine and the closing phenylalanine or tryptophan. The D gene is left open where the match is weak. Size is stated for part of the rows, as once, few or many counts, or as a class when the clone is expanded.

>-|TRBD1|TRBV7-9|TRBJ1-4
CASSPGQGGEKLFF
TGTGCCAGCAGCCCTGGACAGGGGGGGGAAAAACTGTTTTTT
>-|TRBD1|TRBV5-1|TRBJ1-5
CASSPGQGRSEPQHF
TGCGCCAGCAGCCCGGGACAGGGGCGATCAGAGCCCCAGCATTTT
>-|TRBD1|TRBV28|TRBJ1-2
CASSSTGGDYGYTF
TGTGCCAGCAGTTCTACAGGGGGGGATTATGGCTACACCTTC
>-|TRBD2|TRBV5-4|TRBJ2-3
CASSVTSGSFTDTQYF
TGTGCCAGCAGCGTCACTAGCGGGTCGTTCACAGATACGCAGTATTTT
>-|TRBD2|TRBV7-2|TRBJ2-5
CASSLGRGLAGKETQYF
TGTGCCAGCAGCCTAGGGCGGGGACTAGCGGGGAAAGAGACCCAGTACTTC
>-|TRBD1|TRBV6-6|TRBJ1-2
CASNPTGGYCYTF
TGTGCCAGCAACCCGACAGGGGGGTATTGCTACACCTTC
>once|-|TRBV28|TRBJ2-7
CASSRMDSPTYEQYF
TGTGCCAGCAGTCGGATGGACAGCCCAACCTACGAGCAGTACTTC
>-|TRBD1|TRBV28|TRBJ1-6
CASSLPDRDPESPLHF
TGTGCCAGCAGTTTACCTGACAGGGATCCGGAGTCACCCCTCCACTTT
>-|TRBD1|TRBV28|TRBJ1-1
CASSQPGQGTDTEAFF
TGTGCCAGCAGCCAACCGGGACAGGGGACAGACACTGAAGCTTTCTTT
>-|-|TRBV6-5|TRBJ1-1
CASGGGGSTEAFF
TGTGCCAGCGGGGGGGGTGGGAGCACTGAAGCTTTCTTT
>-|TRBD1|TRBV2|TRBJ2-1
CASSGQGAYNEQFF
TGTGCCAGCAGTGGACAGGGGGCCTACAATGAGCAGTTCTTC
>-|-|TRBV5-1|TRBJ2-2
CASSLVAVNTGELFF
TGCGCCAGCAGCTTGGTAGCGGTAAATACCGGGGAGCTGTTTTTT
>-|TRBD1|TRBV5-1|TRBJ2-7
CASSGGTGNEQYF
TGCGCCAGCAGCGGTGGGACAGGGAACGAGCAGTACTTC
>-|TRBD2|TRBV28|TRBJ2-1
CASSTAGGPTEQFF
TGTGCCAGCAGTACGGCGGGAGGGCCTACTGAGCAGTTCTTC
>once|TRBD2|TRBV27|TRBJ2-3
CASSSRLAGVYADTQYF
TGTGCCAGCAGTTCCCGACTAGCGGGAGTCTATGCAGATACGCAGTATTTT
>-|TRBD1|TRBV11-3|TRBJ2-3
CASSLDQGTADTQYF
TGTGCCAGCAGCTTAGATCAGGGGACAGCAGATACGCAGTATTTT
>-|-|TRBV5-1|TRBJ1-4
CASSLGQEHEKLFF
TGCGCCAGCAGCTTGGGACAGGAGCATGAAAAACTGTTTTTT
>-|-|TRBV25-1|TRBJ1-2
CASSERAYYGYTF
TGTGCCAGCAGTGAAAGAGCCTACTATGGCTACACCTTC
>-|-|TRBV2|TRBJ1-4
CASSRSTTNEKLFF
TGTGCCAGCAGTCGATCTACAACTAATGAAAAACTGTTTTTT
>-|TRBD2|TRBV27|TRBJ2-7
CASSLLTSGATYEQYF
TGTGCCAGCAGTTTATTGACTAGCGGGGCGACCTACGAGCAGTACTTC
>-|-|TRBV30|TRBJ1-5
CAWSALRTNQPQHF
TGTGCCTGGAGTGCTCTCAGGACAAATCAGCCCCAGCATTTT
>-|-|TRBV2|TRBJ1-6
CASSEETADNSPLHF
TGTGCCAGCAGTGAGGAGACCGCTGATAATTCACCCCTCCACTTT
>-|TRBD2|TRBV2|TRBJ2-3
CASSEGKREVRDTQYF
TGTGCCAGCAGTGAAGGGAAGCGGGAGGTTAGGGATACGCAGTATTTT
>-|TRBD2|TRBV27|TRBJ2-1
CASSPPGTSGRFSSYNEQFF
TGTGCCAGCAGTCCCCCCGGGACTAGCGGGAGGTTCAGCTCCTACAATGAGCAGTTCTTC
>-|TRBD2|TRBV2|TRBJ2-3
CASSEGAGGPTDTQYF
TGTGCCAGCAGTGAAGGAGCGGGAGGGCCTACAGATACGCAGTATTTT
>-|TRBD1|TRBV7-3|TRBJ1-1
CASSLDRDTEAFF
TGTGCCAGCAGTCTTGACAGGGACACTGAAGCTTTCTTT
>-|-|TRBV4-3|TRBJ1-2
CASSQQGFPSYGYTF
TGCGCCAGCAGCCAACAGGGATTCCCCTCCTATGGCTACACCTTC
>-|TRBD1|TRBV23-1|TRBJ1-2
CASSQTGTGGCLSGYTF
TGCGCCAGCAGCCAAACGGGGACAGGGGGCTGCCTAAGTGGCTACACCTTC
>-|-|TRBV7-9|TRBJ1-5
CASSSTNQPQHF
TGTGCCAGCAGCTCTACCAATCAGCCCCAGCATTTT
>-|-|TRBV9|TRBJ2-5
CASSVPTGGPQYF
TGTGCCAGCAGCGTCCCGACAGGCGGACCCCAGTACTTC
>-|TRBD1|TRBV11-2|TRBJ2-3
CASSPGTGGDTQYF
TGTGCCAGCAGCCCCGGGACAGGGGGAGATACGCAGTATTTT